Presented here are 23 T cell receptor beta chains from one specimen sequenced in a study of shared clonotypes between healthy human individuals. Sequencing was performed with immunoSEQ multiplex PCR; in TCRdb, only in-frame clones are kept and a portion is missing. This table has 1.5 million to 2.5 million clones, about 95% appearing once. Only CD45RO-negative cells positively selected for CCR7 counted as naive CD8 cells, so terminally differentiated effector memory CD45RA+ cells were excluded. The sample was naive CD8+ T cells sorted from blood. The source of these receptors is a man between 18 and 35 years old in good health.

The gene calls are TRBV10-1 and TRBJ1-5; D unresolved. Trimming took off 2 bases at V and 4 bases at J, with 6 bases between the two ends. The CDR3 spans 13 residues. The V gene's germline CDR1 is WNHNN and CDR2 SYGVQD (reference sequence). The CDR3: CASSEGENQPQHF. The CDR3 DNA sequence: TGCGCCAGCAGTGAGGGTGAAAATCAGCCCCAGCATTTT.

The chain combines TRBV6-5 with TRBJ2-7, with D perhaps matching TRBD2 (6 bases). V dropped 5 bases and J dropped 1 base, with 15 bases sitting between them. Germline V lookup: CDR1 MNHEY, CDR2 SVGAGI. The CDR3 covers 15 residues. DNA for the CDR3: TGTGCCAGCAGTAAGGGCCGGGAGATATCCTACGAGCAGTACTTC. Translated: CASSKGREISYEQYF.

In nucleotides, the CDR3 is TGTGCCAGCAGTTCGGGACTAGCGACAATTTCCTACGAGCAGTACTTC. Translating it yields CASSSGLATISYEQYF. J is TRBJ2-7 and V is TRBV2; 10 bases line up with TRBD2. Germline lookup yields CDR1 SNHLY and CDR2 FYNNEI. Trimming cost V 5 bases and J 1 base; bases outside gene matches: 8. CDR3 size: 16 residues.

CDR3 amino acids: CASSLLTGGRDEQYF. CDR3 bases: TGCGCCAGCAGCTTACTGACAGGGGGCAGGGACGAGCAGTACTTC. The chain employs TRBV5-1 and TRBJ2-7; 10 bases align to TRBD1. V lost 2 bases and J lost 5; bases outside the gene matches: 7. The CDR3 runs to 15 residues. In germline, CDR1 is SGHRS, CDR2 YFSETQ. Drawing the rest from reference TRBV5-1 and TRBJ2-7, the complete variable domain is KAGVTQTPRYLIKTRGQQVTLSCSPISGHRSVSWYQQTPGQGLQFLFEYFSETQRNKGNFPGRFSGRQFSNSRSEMNVSTLELGDSALYLCASSLLTGGRDEQYFGPGTRLTVT.

The chain is built from TRBV27 and TRBJ2-7; TRBD1 matches 9 bases. The CDR3 totals 13 residues. With 6 bases clipped from V and 5 bases from J, the junction kept 5 bases outside the gene matches. Germline V gene sequence: CDR1 MNHEY, CDR2 SMNVEV (reference sequence). The CDR3 spells CASSRDRDHEQYF. In DNA, the CDR3 is TGTGCCAGCAGCCGGGACAGGGACCACGAGCAGTACTTC.

This clone came up once. V and J are TRBV27 and TRBJ2-3, with unresolved D. This CDR3 is 15 amino acids long. Trimming took off 7 bases at V and 0 bases at J, with 14 bases between the two ends. Germline V gene lookup returns CDR1 MNHEY and CDR2 SMNVEV (reference sequence). CDR3 nucleotide sequence: TGTGCCAGCACCCGCCTGGGTCCTAGCACAGATACGCAGTATTTT. It is translated as CASTRLGPSTDTQYF.

The gene calls are TRBV4-2 and TRBJ1-4; a weak D match, TRBD1 (6 bases). This CDR3 contains 13 residues. The V end lost 3 bases, the J end lost 8 bases, and 10 bases lay between the germline ends. Germline CDR1 reads LGHNA; CDR2 reads YNFKEQ. The CDR3 DNA sequence: TGTGCCAGCAGCCAGTACGGACAGGAAAAACTGTTTTTT. Translated: CASSQYGQEKLFF.

V is TRBV6-1 and J is TRBJ2-7; 7 bases map to TRBD1. The CDR3 contains 16 residues. The germline gives CDR1 MNHNS, CDR2 SASEGT. V lost 3 bases and J lost 3; bases outside the gene matches: 11. The CDR3 bases are TGTGCCAGCAGTGAGTGGGAACAGGGGCAATACTACGAGCAGTACTTC. It translates to CASSEWEQGQYYEQYF.

This chain links TRBV7-9 with TRBJ1-5; D is uncertain. Trimming pared 2 bases from V and 6 bases from J, leaving 8 bases between. The germline V gene has CDR1 SEHNR and CDR2 FQNEAQ (reference sequence). The CDR3 is made up of 13 amino acids. The CDR3 loop reads CASSLYHGQPQHF. For the CDR3, the DNA is TGTGCCAGCAGCTTATATCATGGTCAGCCCCAGCATTTT.

This clone was counted once. The V and J genes are TRBV5-1 and TRBJ2-7; perhaps TRBD1 as D (5 bases). Trimming removed 1 base from V and 3 bases from J, with 14 bases in between. The CDR3 is made up of 15 amino acids. The germline V gene encodes CDR1 SGHRS and CDR2 YFSETQ. CDR3 residues: CASSLRGETVYEQYF. The CDR3 DNA sequence: TGCGCCAGCAGCTTGAGGGGCGAGACGGTCTACGAGCAGTACTTC. Full variable domain (outside the CDR3, taken from reference TRBV5-1 and TRBJ2-7): KAGVTQTPRYLIKTRGQQVTLSCSPISGHRSVSWYQQTPGQGLQFLFEYFSETQRNKGNFPGRFSGRQFSNSRSEMNVSTLELGDSALYLCASSLRGETVYEQYFGPGTRLTVT.

The chain carries TRBV13 and TRBJ2-3, with D perhaps matching TRBD1 or TRBD2 (5 bases each). Per germline, CDR1 PRHDT and CDR2 FYEKMQ (reference sequence). V lost 2 bases and J 6 bases, leaving 12 bases between the germline ends. This CDR3 has 14 residues. DNA of the CDR3: TGTGCCAGCAGCTTAATGGGACCCCAGGATACGCAGTATTTT. It encodes CASSLMGPQDTQYF.

V gene TRBV6-4 combines with J gene TRBJ1-1; 7 bases align to TRBD1. The CDR3 runs to 14 residues. Germline-derived CDR1 and CDR2 are MRHNA and SNTAGT. Losses at the gene ends were 5 bases for V and 2 bases for J; bases not matched to a gene: 5. In nucleotides, the CDR3 is TGTGCCAGCAGTAGGGACAGCTTAAACACTGAAGCTTTCTTT. Translating it yields CASSRDSLNTEAFF.

This chain connects TRBV5-6 to TRBJ1-2; D unresolved. Germline V gene lookup returns CDR1 SGHDT and CDR2 YYEEEE. The CDR3 covers 14 residues. The V end lost 0 bases, the J end lost 0 bases, and 6 bases lay between the germline ends. The CDR3 bases are TGTGCCAGCAGCTTGGACCTATCTAACTATGGCTACACCTTC. This codes for CASSLDLSNYGYTF. Complete variable domain (other parts from reference TRBV5-6 and TRBJ1-2): DAGVTQSPTHLIKTRGQQVTLRCSPKSGHDTVSWYQQALGQGPQFIFQYYEEEERQRGNFPDRFSGHQFPNYSSELNVNALLLGDSALYLCASSLDLSNYGYTFGSGTRLTVV.

This clone was observed a single time. The same CDR3 can be traced to other DNA sequences in this sample. V is TRBV7-9 and J is TRBJ1-1, with 7 bases fitting TRBD1. This CDR3 contains 15 residues. CDR1 and CDR2 (germline): SEHNR, FQNEAQ (reference sequence). With 6 bases clipped from V and 1 base from J, the junction kept 8 bases outside the gene matches. The CDR3 region is CASSPRTGPNTEAFF. In nucleotides, the CDR3 is TGTGCCAGCAGTCCTCGGACAGGCCCGAACACTGAAGCTTTCTTT.

This chain connects TRBV27 to TRBJ2-7, with 8 nucleotides matching TRBD1. Germline V gene lookup returns CDR1 MNHEY and CDR2 SMNVEV (reference sequence). This CDR3 has 15 amino acids. V shed 9 bases and J 1 base; nucleotides not matched to a gene: 11. The CDR3 protein is CASGGPGGQSYEQYF. The DNA for the CDR3 is TGTGCCAGTGGGGGGCCAGGGGGCCAATCCTACGAGCAGTACTTC.

On this clone itself: This specimen includes other DNA sequences encoding the same CDR3. The genes are TRBV4-1 and TRBJ2-2; D is uncertain. The V end was cut by 3 bases, the J end by 0 bases, with 5 bases between. The CDR3 spans 14 residues. CDR1 is MGHRA and CDR2 is YSYEKL in the germline V gene. CDR3 bases: TGCGCCAGCAGCCAGGCCTCGAACACCGGGGAGCTGTTTTTT. Its protein is CASSQASNTGELFF.

On this clone: The sample contains more than one DNA sequence encoding this CDR3. V is TRBV6-1 and J is TRBJ2-7; D unclear. The CDR3 contains 13 residues. V lost 1 base and J 3 bases, leaving 7 bases between the germline ends. Germline assignment: CDR1 MNHNS and CDR2 SASEGT. CDR3 bases: TGTGCCAGCAGTGAAGGCGCAGACTACGAGCAGTACTTC. The encoded protein is CASSEGADYEQYF.

The V gene is TRBV7-2, the J gene TRBJ2-7, with 11 positions matching TRBD2. CDR3 length: 16 residues. V lost 5 bases and J lost 3; bases outside the gene matches: 9. Germline V CDR1 and CDR2: SGHTA, FQGNSA. As DNA, the CDR3 is TGTGCCAGCAGCCCGAGACTAGCGGGAACCGACTACGAGCAGTACTTC. Protein: CASSPRLAGTDYEQYF.

The chain employs TRBV5-4 and TRBJ2-1, with 8 positions matching TRBD2. The germline gives CDR1 SGHNT, CDR2 YYREEE (reference sequence). CDR3 length equals 16 residues. V gave up 0 bases and J gave up 7 bases; unmatched junction bases: 9. The CDR3: CASSLGSGGPFNEQFF. CDR3 in DNA: TGTGCCAGCAGCTTGGGTTCGGGGGGGCCGTTTAATGAGCAGTTCTTC. Based on the CDR3 plus reference TRBV5-4 and TRBJ2-1, the full variable domain is ETGVTQSPTHLIKTRGQQVTLRCSSQSGHNTVSWYQQALGQGPQFIFQYYREEENGRGNFPPRFSGLQFPNYSSELNVNALELDDSALYLCASSLGSGGPFNEQFFGPGTRLTVL.

This rearrangement joins TRBV30 to TRBJ1-1; no firm D call. The V end was cut by 4 bases, the J end by 4 bases, with 13 bases between. Germline V gene sequence: CDR1 GTSNPN, CDR2 SVGIG (reference sequence). This CDR3 region has 13 residues. The CDR3 loop reads CAWTFLYGTEAFF. Here the CDR3 DNA reads TGTGCCTGGACGTTTCTCTACGGCACTGAAGCTTTCTTT. Based on the CDR3 plus reference TRBV30 and TRBJ1-1, the full variable domain is SQTIHQWPATLVQPVGSPLSLECTVEGTSNPNLYWYRQAAGRGLQLLFYSVGIGQISSEVPQNLSASRPQDRQFILSSKKLLLSDSGFYLCAWTFLYGTEAFFGQGTRLTVV.

The chain combines TRBV2 with TRBJ2-4, with no clear D. Per germline, CDR1 SNHLY and CDR2 FYNNEI. The CDR3 is 16 residues long. Trimming took off 0 bases at V and 0 bases at J, with 9 bases between the two ends. CDR3 DNA: TGTGCCAGCAGTGAAGCGCTGAGTTTAGCCAAAAACATTCAGTACTTC. It translates to CASSEALSLAKNIQYF.

This chain links TRBV9 with TRBJ2-7; no definite D call. Germline CDR1 and CDR2: SGDLS and YYNGEE. CDR3 length equals 13 residues. With 0 bases removed from V and 5 bases from J, the gap between germline ends came to 9 bases. The DNA of the CDR3 is TGTGCCAGCAGCGTAGGGGTGGAGAACGAGCAGTACTTC. Residues: CASSVGVENEQYF.

The rearrangement uses TRBV7-6 and TRBJ2-5; 9 nucleotides line up with TRBD2. This CDR3 has 15 amino acids. Looked up from germline, CDR1 is SGHVS and CDR2 is FNYEAQ. The V and J ends lost 5 bases and 5 bases, in that order; junction bases with no gene match: 9. CDR3: CASSLLGLARETQYF. Written as DNA, the CDR3 is TGTGCCAGCAGCCTACTGGGACTAGCCCGGGAGACCCAGTACTTC.